These T cell receptor beta chains were read from a single sample in a study of T cells in narcolepsy. The table came from immunoSEQ multiplex PCR; TCRdb's copy has only in-frame clones and leaves some out. This table has 15,000 to 20,000 clones, 65% to 90% appearing once. Sequenced sample: memory (CD45RA-) CD4+ T cells from blood. Receptors were obtained from a human donor in good health. CDR3s include the opening cysteine and the closing phenylalanine or tryptophan. The order of the fields is J gene, CDR3 length, clone size, V gene, D gene, CDR3 protein. The D gene is left open where the match is weak. Not all rows give a size; the values are once, few, many and, for expanded clones, a class.

>TRBJ2-1|15|NA|TRBV7-8|TRBD2
CASSTGGDRGNEQFF
>TRBJ2-2|16|NA|TRBV5-1|TRBD1
CASSLQGAWGTGELFF
>TRBJ1-2|12|NA|TRBV11-3|TRBD1
CASSDRVYGYTF
>TRBJ2-3|15|NA|TRBV2|NA
CASSETRGRTDTQYF
>TRBJ1-6|14|NA|TRBV30|NA
CAWSDSVYNSPLHF
>TRBJ2-1|14|once|TRBV9|TRBD2
CASSEGLAYNEQFF
>TRBJ1-5|15|NA|TRBV6-5|NA
CASSYLPDSNQPQHF
>TRBJ2-7|14|NA|TRBV10-3|NA
CAISLTGISYEQYF
>TRBJ2-5|14|once|TRBV5-4|NA
CASSATAREETQYF
>TRBJ2-3|14|NA|TRBV6-1|NA
CASSVSGFTDTQYF
>TRBJ1-1|16|few|TRBV9|NA
CASSVGDWPENTEAFF
>TRBJ2-5|17|NA|TRBV5-4|TRBD2
CASSSRLAGAERETQYF
>TRBJ2-3|18|once|TRBV7-9|TRBD1
CASSFGRGQGGFADTQYF
>TRBJ2-1|17|NA|TRBV19|TRBD2
CASSTSEVAGFYNEQFF
>TRBJ1-5|12|NA|TRBV7-9|NA
CASSVDSLPQHF
>TRBJ1-2|11|few|TRBV10-3|NA
CAISAGVGYTF
>TRBJ2-5|12|NA|TRBV7-2|NA
CASRWNQETQYF
>TRBJ2-2|16|NA|TRBV30|NA
CARDRGWGANTGELFF
>TRBJ1-5|15|NA|TRBV30|NA
CAWSDGAGTNQPQHF
>TRBJ2-3|12|NA|TRBV30|TRBD2
CYSSGKPDTQYF
>TRBJ1-2|15|NA|TRBV15|NA
CATSSFRDTNYGYTF
>TRBJ1-2|15|NA|TRBV2|TRBD1
CASSEVRQGTHGYTF
>TRBJ2-1|16|NA|TRBV11-3|NA
CASSLDGQENHNERFF
>TRBJ2-2|14|NA|TRBV6-1|NA
CASRLDSGTGELFF
>TRBJ2-1|13|NA|TRBV2|TRBD2
CASRGLAGGEQFF
>TRBJ1-1|13|NA|TRBV30|NA
CAWSSRRGTEAFF
>TRBJ2-7|15|NA|TRBV7-2|NA
CASSLATGLLREQYF
>TRBJ1-2|13|NA|TRBV6-5|TRBD1
CASSPTGGYGYTF
>TRBJ1-3|15|NA|TRBV2|NA
CASSYLLGSGNTIYF
>TRBJ1-2|14|NA|TRBV7-2|NA
CASSYNRQRSGYTF
>TRBJ1-6|13|NA|TRBV30|NA
CAWRPQPDSPLHF
>TRBJ2-3|13|few|TRBV12-5|NA
CASGFRITDTQYF
>TRBJ1-2|15|NA|TRBV7-2|TRBD1
CATVRQGGTNYGYTF
>TRBJ1-1|12|NA|TRBV30|NA
CAWSPGVTEAFF
>TRBJ2-7|12|NA|TRBV11-3|NA
CASSLHWGEQYF
>TRBJ1-2|13|NA|TRBV10-3|TRBD1
CAAGDRPSYGYTF
>TRBJ2-1|15|NA|TRBV19|NA
CASSISGGSHNEQFF
>TRBJ2-7|14|NA|TRBV9|TRBD1
CASTPGQGAYEQYF
>TRBJ2-1|11|NA|TRBV20-1|NA
CSARASGEQFF
>TRBJ2-2|17|once|TRBV5-1|TRBD1
CASSLNSGTANTGELFF
>TRBJ1-5|14|NA|TRBV19|TRBD1
CASSSDRDDQPQHF
>TRBJ2-2|17|NA|TRBV19|NA
CASSIDLGRSQTGELFF
>TRBJ1-2|13|NA|TRBV19|TRBD1
CASTWTGNYGYTF
>TRBJ2-2|16|NA|TRBV19|TRBD1
CASSRAAGGNTGELFF
>TRBJ1-5|17|NA|TRBV30|NA
CAWSRKGGSIRPLPQHF
>TRBJ1-1|15|NA|TRBV5-4|NA
CASSLGGGLNTEAFF
>TRBJ1-1|13|NA|TRBV6-5|NA
CASSVNREAEAFF
>TRBJ2-7|17|NA|TRBV5-1|TRBD1
CASSPGLYPGQGHEQYF
>TRBJ1-5|14|NA|TRBV30|NA
CAWSVVDRNQPQHF
>TRBJ2-3|14|NA|TRBV5-4|NA
CASSKFQVTDTQYF
>TRBJ2-1|11|once|TRBV5-1|NA
CASSSRDEQFF
>TRBJ2-7|17|once|TRBV5-3|NA
CARKGPRLHLSPREQYF